These 20 T cell receptor beta chains were all obtained from the same sample, sequenced in a study of regulatory T cells in long-lasting Graves disease. As to time point: persistent/refractory GD, antithyroid drugs over 5 years with positive TRAb. The TCR library was made from RNA that had been extracted from PBMCs in TRIzol. Investigators prepared the TCR beta libraries by applying iRepertoire HTBI primers and Arm-PCR of CDR3 regions. One entry per CDR3 protein, called by TCRdb with MiXCR from the multiplex PCR reads. The data show a few hundred thousand distinct CDR3 sequences, 20% to 25% seen once. Sequenced here: peripheral blood mononuclear cells (PBMCs), sampled when the disease was refractory, from a patient treated with antithyroid drugs. The receptors derive from a female donor with Graves disease.

This clonotype came up many times. V is TRBV6-1 and J is TRBJ1-1; 7 bases are a match to TRBD1. The CDR3 has 14 residues. With 7 bases clipped from V and 0 bases from J, the junction kept 5 bases outside the gene matches. In germline, CDR1 is MNHNS, CDR2 SASEGT. The CDR3: CASKRTGLNTEAFF. The CDR3 bases are TGTGCCAGCAAAAGGACAGGATTGAACACTGAAGCTTTCTTT.

This clonotype occurred a few times. The J gene is TRBJ2-5, the V gene TRBV14, with D tentatively TRBD2 (6 bases). There are 15 residues in the CDR3. V was pared by 0 bases and J by 4 bases, with 12 bases between. Germline V gene data show CDR1 as SGHDN and CDR2 as FVKESK. CDR3: CASSQDGGSRETQYF. The CDR3 bases are TGTGCCAGCAGCCAAGACGGAGGGAGTCGAGAGACCCAGTACTTC.

V gene TRBV28 combines with J gene TRBJ2-3; D assignment may be TRBD1 or TRBD2 (6 bases each). The V gene's germline CDR1 is MDHEN and CDR2 SYDVKM. Between the trimmed V and J ends, which lost 9 bases and 3 bases, there was a span of 19 bases. The length of the CDR3 is 15 residues. CDR3 coding DNA: TGTGCCAGTCGGGGGCCGGCAATGGGGACAGATACGCAGTATTTT. This codes for CASRGPAMGTDTQYF.

The chain links TRBV4-1 to TRBJ2-7, with D perhaps TRBD1 or TRBD2 (5 bases each). The CDR3 extends over 15 amino acids. Trimming stripped 1 base from V and 0 bases from J, with 10 bases between. Germline loops: CDR1 MGHRA, CDR2 YSYEKL. The CDR3 loop is CASSQVPGSSYEQYF. As DNA, the CDR3 is TGCGCCAGCAGCCAAGTTCCAGGGAGCTCCTACGAGCAGTACTTC.

This clonotype has more than one count but fewer than ten. The V gene is TRBV29-1, the J gene TRBJ2-3; 12 nucleotides agree with TRBD2. The germline CDR1 and CDR2 sequences are SQVTM and ANQGSEA. V was clipped by 8 bases and J by 5 bases; unmatched bases: 14. The CDR3 runs 16 residues. As DNA, the CDR3 is TGCAGCTCATTTAGGAAGACTAGCGGGAGTGGAGATACGCAGTATTTT. This encodes CSSFRKTSGSGDTQYF.

This clonotype was found many times. The rearrangement uses TRBV30 and TRBJ1-5; weak D call: TRBD1 (5 bases). Deletions cut 2 bases from V and 7 bases from J, with 9 bases between. CDR1 and CDR2 (germline): GTSNPN, SVGIG (reference sequence). The CDR3 length is 12 residues. The CDR3 DNA sequence: TGTGCCTGGAGTCCGGGGGACCAGCCCCAGCATTTT. This gives the protein CAWSPGDQPQHF. Supplemented by reference TRBV30 and TRBJ1-5, the full variable domain reads SQTIHQWPATLVQPVGSPLSLECTVEGTSNPNLYWYRQAAGRGLQLLFYSVGIGQISSEVPQNLSASRPQDRQFILSSKKLLLSDSGFYLCAWSPGDQPQHFGDGTRLSIL.

The rearrangement joins TRBV5-5 to TRBJ2-3; 7 bases agree with TRBD1. The CDR3 contains 13 residues. CDR1 is SGHKS, CDR2 YYEKEE, per germline (reference sequence). V gave up 6 bases and J gave up 1 base; unmatched junction bases: 2. CDR3 coding DNA: TGTGCCAGCAAAACAGGGGGCACAGATACGCAGTATTTT. It codes for CASKTGGTDTQYF.

In its sample, this clonotype was seen many times. The rearrangement joins TRBV2 to TRBJ2-5; weak D call: TRBD1 (5 bases). V was clipped by 2 bases and J by 5 bases, with 12 bases between them. The CDR3 has 14 residues. The germline CDR1 and CDR2 sequences are SNHLY and FYNNEI. DNA for the CDR3: TGTGCCAGCAGTGAAAGGGGAACGACGGAGACCCAGTACTTC. Residues: CASSERGTTETQYF.

This sequence joins TRBV15 and TRBJ1-4; 8 bases are a match to TRBD1. V lost 1 base to trimming and J lost 6 bases; unmatched junction nucleotides: 7. The CDR3 spans 16 residues. Germline values: CDR1 LNHNV, CDR2 YYDKDF (reference sequence). This chain's CDR3 is CATSRGTGPYHEKLFF. DNA for the CDR3: TGTGCCACCAGCAGAGGGACAGGGCCCTATCATGAAAAACTGTTTTTT.

The rearrangement joins TRBV10-3 to TRBJ2-4; tentatively, D is TRBD1 or TRBD2 (5 bases each). From germline, CDR1 is ENHRY and CDR2 SYGVKD. This CDR3 is built from 18 residues. V lost 6 bases and J 0 bases, leaving 21 bases between the germline ends. CDR3 nucleotides: TGTGCCATCAGCGGAGTGGGAACAGGAGGACTAGCCAAAAACATTCAGTACTTC. Translation gives CAISGVGTGGLAKNIQYF.

Regarding this clonotype: A clone one base away is much larger, so this may be a read error. V and J are TRBV7-3 and TRBJ2-7; the match to TRBD2 covers 10 bases. Looked up from germline, CDR1 is SGHTA and CDR2 is FQGTGA. The CDR3 totals 16 residues. Losses at the gene ends were 5 bases for V and 7 bases for J; bases not matched to a gene: 14. As DNA, the CDR3 is TGTGCCAGCAGCGCGGCTGGGCTAGCGGGAGAGGGAGAGCAGTACTTC. It specifies CASSAAGLAGEGEQYF.

This clonotype was counted ten times or more. V usage is TRBV2 and J usage is TRBJ1-2; 11 bases agree with TRBD1. This CDR3 spans 13 amino acids. Germline V gives CDR1 SNHLY, CDR2 FYNNEI. J was trimmed by 6 bases and V by 9 bases; bases with no gene match: 6. CDR3 nucleotides: TGTGCCAGGGAGGGACAGGGGGGACATGGCTACACCTTC. It is translated as CAREGQGGHGYTF.

As to this clonotype: A much larger clone sits a single nucleotide away, making a read error possible. Here the CDR3 DNA reads TGCGGCGTTGAATGGGGGCCTGAGACCCAGTACTTC. As protein: CGVEWGPETQYF. This rearrangement joins TRBV29-1 to TRBJ2-5; possible D gene TRBD1, 6 bases. Germline V lookup: CDR1 SQVTM, CDR2 ANQGSEA. The CDR3 consists of 12 residues.

Many counts were recorded for this clonotype. The chain has TRBV2 and TRBJ2-6, with unresolved D. CDR3 length equals 16 residues. Trimming shortened V by 7 bases and J by 2 bases, and 15 bases separated the two germline ends. Per germline, CDR1 SNHLY and CDR2 FYNNEI. The CDR3 sequence is CASNRQATAGANVLTF. DNA for the CDR3: TGTGCCAGCAATCGGCAGGCCACCGCTGGGGCCAACGTCCTGACTTTC.

The sample holds many counts of this clonotype. V is TRBV2 and J is TRBJ1-5; D unresolved. The V and J ends lost 3 bases and 3 bases respectively, with 9 bases between them. Germline lookup yields CDR1 SNHLY and CDR2 FYNNEI. The CDR3 extends over 14 amino acids. The CDR3 nucleotides read TGTGCCAGCAGTGACAAGGGTTACAATCAGCCCCAGCATTTT. Protein sequence: CASSDKGYNQPQHF.

As regards this clonotype: A read error may account for a junction end that differs from germline. The chain links TRBV20-1 to TRBJ2-7, with D perhaps TRBD1 (6 bases). Per germline, CDR1 DFQATT and CDR2 SNEGSKA (reference sequence). The CDR3 runs 15 residues. In DNA form, the CDR3 reads TGCAGTGCTAGAAAGGGGCAGGGGAGCTCCAACGAGCAGTACTTC. It specifies CSARKGQGSSNEQYF.

CDR3 in amino acids: CASSILRGTGELFF. DNA for the CDR3: TGTGCCAGTAGTATTTTGCGGGGCACCGGGGAGCTGTTTTTT. V gene TRBV19 combines with J gene TRBJ2-2; weak D call: TRBD2 (6 bases). The V end was cut by 3 bases, the J end by 4 bases, with 9 bases between. Germline CDR1 LNHDA, CDR2 SQIVND (reference sequence). The CDR3 totals 14 residues.

The V and J genes are TRBV6-1 and TRBJ1-5; perhaps TRBD1 as D (5 bases). The CDR3 consists of 14 residues. The germline V and J ends were trimmed by 10 bases and 2 bases, with 15 bases remaining between them. Germline V gene data show CDR1 as MNHNS and CDR2 as SASEGT. The CDR3 loop is CATGGVMGNQPQHF. DNA for the CDR3: TGTGCCACTGGGGGGGTAATGGGCAATCAGCCCCAGCATTTT.

The chain carries TRBV28 and TRBJ2-7; D unresolved. The V gene lost 4 bases and the J gene lost 6 bases, with 13 bases spanning the gap. The germline CDR1 and CDR2 sequences are MDHEN and SYDVKM. The CDR3 is 13 amino acids. The DNA of the CDR3 is TGTGCCAGCAGTTCCGTTTTCCTATCCGAGCAGTACTTC. Protein product: CASSSVFLSEQYF.

This clonotype was seen ten or more times. The J gene is TRBJ1-5, the V gene TRBV7-8, with a possible D match to TRBD1 (6 bases). V lost 3 bases to trimming and J lost 6 bases, with 9 bases between them. This CDR3 region has 13 residues. Germline-derived CDR1 and CDR2 are SGHVS and FQNEAQ. CDR3 sequence reads: CASSLGGGQPQHF. The CDR3 DNA is TGTGCCAGCAGCTTGGGGGGCGGTCAGCCCCAGCATTTT.